This TCR beta chain derives from a study of blood T cells in healthy people across ages (dated by TCRdb to between 2014 and 2017). Turning to the overall study: In model experiments, template switching captured about one uniquely barcoded TCR beta cDNA molecule for every two T cells. The study analyzed two additional independent replicas of 1 million unique cDNA reads from the same blood draw for two donors, one aged 18 to 29 and one aged 80 or older. Age-related changes in TCR beta repertoire diversity were measured in the study by deep sequencing normalized with unique cDNA molecular identifiers. To avoid experimental bias, donors of different ages were randomly spread across the sequencing lanes. The donors were split into four age groups: young (average about 16 years), middle-aged (around 37), aged (around 67) and long-lived (under 90). Broader findings and caveats from the paper: Estimates of total diversity based on one million sequenced T cells were considered lower bounds and underestimates. Compared with the aged group, the long-lived group had more naive CD4+ T cells, fewer expanded clones and increased TCR diversity, suggesting age selection. Observed TCR beta diversity correlated strongly with the percentage of naive T cells measured by flow cytometry. Because the CMV infection status of the donors was unknown, age-related changes in expanded clonotypes may potentially have been confounded. Bulk unsorted PBMC profiling prevented conclusive comparison of naive and antigen-experienced compartments. Observed TCR beta diversity per million T cells fell roughly linearly with age, and a significant reduction was already apparent by age roughly 41.

V drops 0 bases and J drops 2 bases, leaving 9 bases in between. The germline V gene yields SGHRS for CDR1 and YFSETQ for CDR2. The CDR3 sequence holds 14 residues, the cysteine and phenylalanine included. The entry retains the CDR3 DNA only, 42 bases that are in frame from base 1. Donors were a few dozen systemically healthy Caucasian individuals from Russia aged roughly 6 to 100 years. Each donor gave ten milliliters of peripheral blood, collected into EDTA-treated Vacutainer tubes. PBMCs were isolated by Ficoll-Paque density-gradient centrifugation, with at least 7 million obtained per sample. Trizol reagent was used to extract total RNA from PBMCs, with at least 5 micrograms per sample. Naive CD45RAhigh/CD27high T cell percentages were measured by flow cytometry on a PBMC aliquot from every donor. Library method: 5' RACE. Sequencing was performed on an Illumina HiSeq 2500. The second PCR ran for roughly 6 to 11 cycles and used a J-beta primer mix along with a sample-barcoded 5' primer. Each TCR beta cDNA molecule received a unique molecular identifier from a template-switch 5' adaptor carrying 12 random nucleotides. Each sample yielded at least 2.5 million CDR3-containing paired-end reads. All of the RNA was converted into first-strand cDNA using the Mint cDNA synthesis kit, with a TRBC-specific oligonucleotide serving as the primer. All cDNA was treated with uracil-DNA glycosylase and then went through a first 18-cycle PCR with the universal primers M1SS and BC2_uni_R. Per the source publication's procedure: For normalization, 1 million high-quality reads, each with a distinct molecular identifier, were randomly selected from each sample. Instead of being binned into consensus sequences, reads with shared molecular identifiers were discarded. MiTCR, run with a Q25 quality threshold and the strictest error-elimination algorithm, handled CDR3 identification, clonotype clustering and error correction. A nonparametric unseen species model with Euler transformation was used to estimate a lower bound on total TCR beta diversity. TCRdb took the public reads, trimmed them with fastp at Q25, ran MiXCR for clone calling and kept in-frame beta chains. For every CDR3 protein sequence, its rows merge into one entry that carries the most common genes and DNA. These V and J calls rely on TCRdb rather than the paper's analysis. The sample has some 1.5 million distinct CDR3 sequences on record, under 55% of them singletons. More than 4% of the sample is held by the ten biggest clonotypes.

There are many counts of this clonotype. The antigen it binds to is not known. There are no base qualities to consult, and no much larger clone falls within one base. This chain is built from TRBV5-1 and TRBJ2-7; the D gene is unclear. The receptor's source is a young woman in good health. The material sequenced was blood. The CDR3: CASSLVTAAYEQYF. DNA sequence: TGCGCCAGCAGCTTGGTAACCGCCGCCTACGAGCAGTACTTC.